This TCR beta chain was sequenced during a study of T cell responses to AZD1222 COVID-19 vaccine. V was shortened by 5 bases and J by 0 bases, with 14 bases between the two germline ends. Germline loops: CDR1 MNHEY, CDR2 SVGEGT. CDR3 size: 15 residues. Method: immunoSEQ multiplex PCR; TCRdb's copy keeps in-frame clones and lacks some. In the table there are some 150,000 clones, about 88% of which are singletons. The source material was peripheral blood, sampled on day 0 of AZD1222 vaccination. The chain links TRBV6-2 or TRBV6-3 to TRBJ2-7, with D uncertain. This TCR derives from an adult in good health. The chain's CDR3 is CASSRPGLTSYEQYF. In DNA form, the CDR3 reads TGTGCCAGCAGTCGACCGGGCCTTACCTCCTACGAGCAGTACTTC.